One sample yielded the 23 T cell receptor beta chains listed below, sequenced in a study of blood T cell repertoires in COVID-19. The protocol was immunoSEQ multiplex PCR, while the TCRdb copy is restricted to in-frame clones and leaves out a portion. The sample has over 150,000 clones, over 75% seen once. The sequencing sample was made of peripheral blood. These TCRs come from a man in his sixties with COVID-19, enrolled during active disease.

This rearrangement joins TRBV7-8 to TRBJ2-1, with 8 bases fitting TRBD2. The germline gives CDR1 SGHVS, CDR2 FQNEAQ. The CDR3 is made up of 17 amino acids. J lost 8 bases, V lost 0 bases, and 12 bases had no gene match. The CDR3 here is CASSLAKTGLVSDEQFF. CDR3 nucleotide sequence: TGTGCCAGCAGCTTAGCTAAGACGGGACTAGTCAGTGATGAGCAGTTCTTC.

V and J are TRBV12-3 or TRBV12-4 and TRBJ1-5, with TRBD1 as a possible D gene (5 bases). The CDR3 loop spans 13 amino acids. The V and J ends lost 6 bases and 4 bases respectively, with 10 bases between them. CDR3 sequence (DNA): TGTGCCAGCAGCCCTGACAGTAATCAGCCCCAGCATTTT. Protein: CASSPDSNQPQHF.

This chain joins TRBV5-5 and TRBJ2-7; 12 nucleotides line up with TRBD2. V lost 0 bases, J lost 0 bases, and 7 bases stayed unmatched. The length of the CDR3 is 18 residues. Germline-derived CDR1 and CDR2 are SGHKS and YYEKEE (reference sequence). The CDR3 loop reads CASSLASGRASLSYEQYF. The CDR3 DNA reads as TGTGCCAGCAGCTTGGCTAGCGGGAGGGCTTCCCTCTCCTACGAGCAGTACTTC.

This rearrangement joins TRBV11-2 to TRBJ2-1, with D possibly TRBD2 on 6 matching bases. The CDR3 length is 15 residues. Trimming stripped 5 bases from V and 5 bases from J, with 16 bases between. The germline gives CDR1 SGHAT, CDR2 FQNNGV. CDR3 region: CASSGAGRKNNEQFF. In DNA form, the CDR3 reads TGTGCCAGCAGCGGCGCGGGACGCAAAAACAATGAGCAGTTCTTC.

The chain carries TRBV11-3 and TRBJ1-1, with D hard to call. The CDR3 has 15 residues. V was cut by 5 bases and J by 0 bases, with 13 bases left in between. Germline assignment: CDR1 SGHNT and CDR2 YENEEA. CDR3 sequence reads: CASSGREPLNTEAFF. The DNA for the CDR3 is TGTGCCAGCAGCGGACGGGAGCCACTGAACACTGAAGCTTTCTTT.

This clone was counted a single time. V usage is TRBV18 and J usage is TRBJ1-1, with D uncertain. CDR3 size: 15 residues. V lost 1 base and J lost 1, with 10 bases in between. The germline gives CDR1 KGHSH, CDR2 LQKENI. The CDR3 region is CASSPLSGQNTEAFF. The CDR3 coding sequence is TGTGCCAGCTCACCACTGTCAGGCCAGAACACTGAAGCTTTCTTT.

In regard to this clone: Distinct nucleotide sequences in the sample also encode this CDR3. The chain employs TRBV6-5 and TRBJ1-6, with 8 bases lining up with TRBD1. Germline V gene sequence: CDR1 MNHEY, CDR2 SVGAGI. V lost 2 bases and J lost 7; bases outside the gene matches: 1. CDR3 length equals 14 residues. Here the CDR3 reads CASSYRQGNSPLHF. Here the CDR3 DNA reads TGTGCCAGCAGTTACCGACAGGGGAATTCACCCCTCCACTTT.

The CDR3 DNA is TGTGCCAGCAGCTTAGTGGGGGCGGCCTATGGCTACACCTTC. Translated, it gives CASSLVGAAYGYTF. This rearrangement joins TRBV7-2 to TRBJ1-2; D might be TRBD1 (6 bases). CDR3 length: 14 residues. CDR1 SGHTA and CDR2 FQGNSA come from the germline V gene. V gave up 1 base and J gave up 4 bases, with 10 bases separating them.

V usage is TRBV7-9 and J usage is TRBJ2-7; 7 nucleotides agree with TRBD2. The CDR3 has 13 residues. The V and J ends lost 3 bases and 2 bases, in that order; junction bases with no gene match: 1. Germline CDR1 SEHNR, CDR2 FQNEAQ (reference sequence). The CDR3 region is CASSFGGTYEQYF. CDR3 nucleotides: TGTGCCAGCAGCTTCGGGGGGACCTACGAGCAGTACTTC.

The chain uses TRBV6-5 and TRBJ1-2; TRBD1 is a possible D gene (6 bases). The CDR3 loop spans 14 amino acids. Trimming pared 2 bases from V and 8 bases from J, leaving 15 bases between. Germline V lookup: CDR1 MNHEY, CDR2 SVGAGI. The CDR3 loop is CASSYGGADRGYTF. CDR3 DNA sequence: TGTGCCAGCAGTTACGGGGGGGCCGACCGGGGCTACACCTTC.

The V call is TRBV6-6, the J call TRBJ2-7; no definite D call. V lost 0 bases to trimming and J lost 7 bases, with 4 bases between them. CDR3 size: 11 residues. Germline lookup yields CDR1 MNHNY and CDR2 SVGAGI (reference sequence). The DNA of the CDR3 is TGTGCCAGCAGTTACTCCCAAGAGCAGTACTTC. This encodes CASSYSQEQYF.

The genes are TRBV6-6 and TRBJ1-2; 8 bases match TRBD1. Germline V gives CDR1 MNHNY, CDR2 SVGAGI (reference sequence). Trimming removed 2 bases from V and 7 bases from J; junction bases left unmatched: 3. This CDR3 is built from 13 residues. This chain's CDR3 is CASSYGQGIGYTF. CDR3 nucleotides: TGTGCCAGCAGTTACGGACAGGGTATTGGCTACACCTTC.

This clone was observed a single time. This sequence joins TRBV11-3 and TRBJ1-2, with D possibly TRBD1 on 5 matching bases. In germline, CDR1 is SGHNT, CDR2 YENEEA. This CDR3 has 15 residues. The germline V and J ends were trimmed by 5 bases and 4 bases, with 17 bases remaining between them. CDR3 loop: CASSQLGGGTYGYTF. The CDR3 region has the DNA TGTGCCAGCAGCCAATTGGGGGGGGGTACCTATGGCTACACCTTC.

This clone was observed a handful of times. The chain has TRBV4-2 and TRBJ2-1, with 11 bases aligning to TRBD1. Trimming at V came to 4 bases and at J to 9 bases, leaving 5 bases not matched to a gene. This CDR3 is 14 amino acids long. Germline CDR1 is LGHNA and CDR2 is YNFKEQ. The CDR3 loop reads CASSPGQGVSEQFF. The CDR3 DNA reads TGTGCCAGCAGCCCGGGACAGGGGGTGAGTGAGCAGTTCTTC.

This sequence joins TRBV6-2 or TRBV6-3 and TRBJ1-5; 9 nucleotides agree with TRBD1. Germline V CDR1 and CDR2: MNHEY, SVGEGT. V dropped 6 bases and J dropped 5; count of bases not matched to a gene: 5. The CDR3 is 14 residues long. CDR3 amino acids: CASRPTGGHQPQHF. The CDR3 nucleotides read TGTGCCAGCAGACCTACAGGGGGCCATCAGCCCCAGCATTTT.

This chain joins TRBV6-2 or TRBV6-3 and TRBJ2-7, with no clear D. V gave up 0 bases and J gave up 3 bases, with 9 bases separating them. This CDR3 is built from 14 residues. From germline, CDR1 is MNHEY and CDR2 SVGEGT. This chain's CDR3 is CASSYSLTGYEQYF. CDR3 coding DNA: TGTGCCAGCAGTTACTCGTTAACCGGCTACGAGCAGTACTTC.

Only a few counts were recorded for this clone. The rearrangement uses TRBV4-3 and TRBJ1-2, with D perhaps TRBD1 (5 bases). CDR3 length: 15 residues. Per germline, CDR1 LGHNA and CDR2 YSLEER. The germline V and J ends were trimmed by 1 base and 4 bases, with 13 bases remaining between them. The CDR3 protein is CASSQAAGGGYGYTF. CDR3 in DNA: TGCGCCAGCAGCCAAGCGGCTGGGGGAGGCTATGGCTACACCTTC.

The J gene is TRBJ2-5, the V gene TRBV2; D unclear. The CDR3 runs 15 residues. Trimming took 6 bases from V and 1 from J, leaving 15 bases between them. CDR1 SNHLY and CDR2 FYNNEI come from the germline V gene. Written as DNA, the CDR3 is TGTGCCAGCAGCTCCAACCCCGGTCCCCAAGAGACCCAGTACTTC. This translates into CASSSNPGPQETQYF.

The CDR3 DNA reads as TGTGCCAGCAGTCAGGGACAGGGGGCTTTTCAGCCCCAGCATTTT. Encoded protein: CASSQGQGAFQPQHF. V is TRBV27 and J is TRBJ1-5, with 12 bases identical to TRBD1. V was clipped by 5 bases and J by 6 bases; unmatched bases: 5. Germline V CDR1 and CDR2: MNHEY, SMNVEV (reference sequence). There are 15 residues in the CDR3.

V and J are TRBV2 and TRBJ1-4; 8 positions agree with TRBD1. Trimming removed 9 bases from V and 5 bases from J; junction bases left unmatched: 8. The CDR3 has 14 amino acids. The germline V gene has CDR1 SNHLY and CDR2 FYNNEI. CDR3 sequence (DNA): TGTGCCAGTAAGGGGACAGGCGGGAATGAAAAACTGTTTTTT. As protein: CASKGTGGNEKLFF.

This clone turned up a few times. The chain carries TRBV6-6 and TRBJ2-7; D not resolved. CDR3 length equals 11 residues. With 6 bases removed from V and 6 bases from J, the gap between germline ends came to 9 bases. In germline, CDR1 is MNHNY, CDR2 SVGAGI (reference sequence). CDR3 in amino acids: CASSLISEQYF. In nucleotides, the CDR3 is TGTGCCAGCAGCCTTATCTCCGAGCAGTACTTC.

The J gene is TRBJ1-2, the V gene TRBV5-1; weak D call: TRBD1 (6 bases). Germline V CDR1 and CDR2: SGHRS, YFSETQ. Trimming took off 2 bases at V and 4 bases at J, with 15 bases between the two ends. The CDR3 contains 15 residues. The CDR3 DNA reads TGCGCCAGCAGCTTTTCGACAGGAACGGTCTATGGCTACACCTTC. This encodes CASSFSTGTVYGYTF.

The chain joins TRBV11-2 to TRBJ2-7, with D perhaps TRBD1 (6 bases). This CDR3 comprises 14 residues. V was cut by 5 bases and J by 6 bases, with 17 bases left in between. CDR1 and CDR2 (germline): SGHAT, FQNNGV. Written as DNA, the CDR3 is TGTGCCAGCAGCGCCCAACAGGGTACGAGCGAGCAGTACTTC. Its protein product is CASSAQQGTSEQYF.